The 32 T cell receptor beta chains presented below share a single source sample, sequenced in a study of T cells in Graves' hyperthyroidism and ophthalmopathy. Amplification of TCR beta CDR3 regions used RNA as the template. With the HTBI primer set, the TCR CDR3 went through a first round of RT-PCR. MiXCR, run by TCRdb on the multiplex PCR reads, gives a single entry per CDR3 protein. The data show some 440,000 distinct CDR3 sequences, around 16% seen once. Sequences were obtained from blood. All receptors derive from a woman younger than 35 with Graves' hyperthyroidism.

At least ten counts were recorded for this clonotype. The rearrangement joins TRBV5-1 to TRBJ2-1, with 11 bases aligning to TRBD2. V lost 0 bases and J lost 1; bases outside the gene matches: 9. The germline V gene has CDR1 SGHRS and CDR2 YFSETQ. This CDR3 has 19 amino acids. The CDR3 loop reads CASSLAVTSGRGSYNEQFF. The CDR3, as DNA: TGCGCCAGCAGCTTGGCCGTTACTAGCGGGAGAGGGTCCTACAATGAGCAGTTCTTC. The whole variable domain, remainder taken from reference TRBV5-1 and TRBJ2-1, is KAGVTQTPRYLIKTRGQQVTLSCSPISGHRSVSWYQQTPGQGLQFLFEYFSETQRNKGNFPGRFSGRQFSNSRSEMNVSTLELGDSALYLCASSLAVTSGRGSYNEQFFGPGTRLTVL.

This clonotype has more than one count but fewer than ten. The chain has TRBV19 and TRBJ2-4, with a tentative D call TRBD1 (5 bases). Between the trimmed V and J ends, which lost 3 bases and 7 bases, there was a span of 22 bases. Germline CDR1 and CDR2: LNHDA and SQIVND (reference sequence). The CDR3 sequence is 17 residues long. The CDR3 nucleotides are TGTGCCAGTAGTATTGTCGGCAGGGAAGAGTTTAGGAACATTCAGTACTTC. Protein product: CASSIVGREEFRNIQYF.

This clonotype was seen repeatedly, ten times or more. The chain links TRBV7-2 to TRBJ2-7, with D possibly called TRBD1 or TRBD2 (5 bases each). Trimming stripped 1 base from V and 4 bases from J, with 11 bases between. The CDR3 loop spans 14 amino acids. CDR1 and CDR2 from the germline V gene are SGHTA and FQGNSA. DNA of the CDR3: TGTGCCAGCAGCTTAGTGGGGACGGGGTACGAGCAGTACTTC. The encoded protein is CASSLVGTGYEQYF.

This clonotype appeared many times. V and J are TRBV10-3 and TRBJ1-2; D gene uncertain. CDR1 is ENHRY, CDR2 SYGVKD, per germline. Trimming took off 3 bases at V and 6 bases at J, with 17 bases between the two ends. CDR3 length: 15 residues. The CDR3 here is CAISDPTSAGNGYTF. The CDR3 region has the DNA TGTGCCATCAGTGACCCCACCTCGGCGGGTAATGGCTACACCTTC.

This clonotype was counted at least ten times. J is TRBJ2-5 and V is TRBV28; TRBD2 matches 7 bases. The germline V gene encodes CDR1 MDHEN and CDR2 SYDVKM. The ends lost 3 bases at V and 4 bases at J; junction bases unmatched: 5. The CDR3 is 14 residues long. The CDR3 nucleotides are TGTGCCAGCAGTTTGGGGGGGAATCGAGAGACCCAGTACTTC. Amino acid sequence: CASSLGGNRETQYF.

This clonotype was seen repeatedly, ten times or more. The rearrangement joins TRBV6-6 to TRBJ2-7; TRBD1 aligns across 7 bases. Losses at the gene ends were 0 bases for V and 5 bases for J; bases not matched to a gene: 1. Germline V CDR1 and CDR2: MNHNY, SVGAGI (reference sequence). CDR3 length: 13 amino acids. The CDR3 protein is CASSYSTGHEQYF. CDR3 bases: TGTGCCAGCAGTTACTCGACAGGGCACGAGCAGTACTTC.

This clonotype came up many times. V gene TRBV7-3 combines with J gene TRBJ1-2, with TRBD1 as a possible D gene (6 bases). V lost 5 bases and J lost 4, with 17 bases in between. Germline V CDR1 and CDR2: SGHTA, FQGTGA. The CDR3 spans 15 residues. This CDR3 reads CASSPRTELSYGYTF. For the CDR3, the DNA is TGTGCCAGCAGCCCCCGGACAGAGCTTAGCTATGGCTACACCTTC.

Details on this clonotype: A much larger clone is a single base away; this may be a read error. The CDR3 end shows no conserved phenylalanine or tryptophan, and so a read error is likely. The CDR3 protein is CASSQTSGTYNEQFL. The CDR3 DNA reads TGTGCCAGCAGCCAGACTAGCGGAACGTACAATGAGCAGTTCCTC. The rearrangement uses TRBV9 and TRBJ2-1, with 9 bases that match TRBD2. CDR1 and CDR2 from the germline V gene are SGDLS and YYNGEE. The CDR3 length is 15 residues. V shed 4 bases and J 4 bases; nucleotides not matched to a gene: 6.

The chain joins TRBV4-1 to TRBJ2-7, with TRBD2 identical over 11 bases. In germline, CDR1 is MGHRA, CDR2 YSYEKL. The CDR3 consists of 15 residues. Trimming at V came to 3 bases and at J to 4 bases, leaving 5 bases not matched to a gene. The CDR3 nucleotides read TGCGCCAGCAGCCACGTAGCGGGGGGGCTGTACGAGCAGTACTTC. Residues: CASSHVAGGLYEQYF.

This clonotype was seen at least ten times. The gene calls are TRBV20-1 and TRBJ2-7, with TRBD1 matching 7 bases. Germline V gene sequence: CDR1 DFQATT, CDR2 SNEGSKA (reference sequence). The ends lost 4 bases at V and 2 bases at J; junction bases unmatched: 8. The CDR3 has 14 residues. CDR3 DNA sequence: TGCAGTGCTACACCCGTGACAGGGCCCTACGAGCAGTACTTC. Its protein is CSATPVTGPYEQYF.

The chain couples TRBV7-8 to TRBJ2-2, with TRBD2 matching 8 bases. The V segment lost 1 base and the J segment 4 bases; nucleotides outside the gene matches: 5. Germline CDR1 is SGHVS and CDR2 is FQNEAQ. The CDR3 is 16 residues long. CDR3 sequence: CASSLVGGAGTGELFF. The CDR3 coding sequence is TGTGCCAGCAGCTTAGTCGGGGGGGCTGGCACCGGGGAGCTGTTTTTT.

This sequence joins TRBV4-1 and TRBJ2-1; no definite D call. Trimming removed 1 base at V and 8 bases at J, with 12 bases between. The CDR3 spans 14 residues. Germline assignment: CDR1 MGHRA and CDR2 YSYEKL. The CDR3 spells CASSQVRLDHEQFF. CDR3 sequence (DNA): TGCGCCAGCAGCCAAGTCAGACTCGACCATGAGCAGTTCTTC.

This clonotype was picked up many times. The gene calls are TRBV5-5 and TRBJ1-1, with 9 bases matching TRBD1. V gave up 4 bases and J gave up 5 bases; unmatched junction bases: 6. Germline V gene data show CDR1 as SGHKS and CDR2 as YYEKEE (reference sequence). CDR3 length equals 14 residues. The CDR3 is CASSTPDRGTEAFF. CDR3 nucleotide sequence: TGTGCCAGCAGCACCCCAGACAGGGGGACTGAAGCTTTCTTT.

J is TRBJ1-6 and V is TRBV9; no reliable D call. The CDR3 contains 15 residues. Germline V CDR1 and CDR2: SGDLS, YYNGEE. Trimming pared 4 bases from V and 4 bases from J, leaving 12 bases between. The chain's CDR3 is CASSPGREYNSPLHF. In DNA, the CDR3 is TGTGCCAGCAGCCCGGGTAGGGAATATAATTCACCCCTCCACTTT.

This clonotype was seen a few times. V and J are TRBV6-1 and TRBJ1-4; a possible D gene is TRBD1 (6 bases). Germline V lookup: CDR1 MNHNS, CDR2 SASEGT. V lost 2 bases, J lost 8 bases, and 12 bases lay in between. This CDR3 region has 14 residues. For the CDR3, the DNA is TGTGCCAGCAGTGAAATGGGGGCTGGGGAAAAACTGTTTTTT. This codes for CASSEMGAGEKLFF.

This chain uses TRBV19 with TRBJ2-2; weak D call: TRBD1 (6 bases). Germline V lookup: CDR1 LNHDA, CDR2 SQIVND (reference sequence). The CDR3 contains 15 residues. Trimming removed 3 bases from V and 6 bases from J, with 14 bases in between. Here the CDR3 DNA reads TGTGCCAGTAGTATCACTACTCAGGGGCCCGGGGAGCTGTTTTTT. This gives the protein CASSITTQGPGELFF.

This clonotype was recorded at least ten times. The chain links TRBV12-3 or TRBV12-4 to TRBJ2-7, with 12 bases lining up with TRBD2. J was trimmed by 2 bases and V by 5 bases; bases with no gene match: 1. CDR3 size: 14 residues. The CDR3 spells CASSPSGGAYEQYF. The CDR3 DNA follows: TGTGCCAGCAGTCCTAGCGGGGGGGCCTACGAGCAGTACTTC.

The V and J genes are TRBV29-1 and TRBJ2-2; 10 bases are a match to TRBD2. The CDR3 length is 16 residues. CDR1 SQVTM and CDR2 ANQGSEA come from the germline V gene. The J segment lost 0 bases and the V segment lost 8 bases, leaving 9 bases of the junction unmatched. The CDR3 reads CSFSSGGPPNTGELFF. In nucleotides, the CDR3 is TGCAGCTTTTCTAGCGGGGGCCCACCGAACACCGGGGAGCTGTTTTTT.

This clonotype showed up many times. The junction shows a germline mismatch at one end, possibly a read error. The CDR3 region is CASSLAWDRSKYGYTF. CDR3 sequence (DNA): TGCGCCAGCAGCTTGGCCTGGGACAGGTCTAAATATGGCTACACCTTC. The rearrangement uses TRBV5-1 and TRBJ1-2; 8 bases match TRBD1. The CDR3 contains 16 residues. Germline V lookup: CDR1 SGHRS, CDR2 YFSETQ.

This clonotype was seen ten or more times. The CDR3 coding sequence is TGTGCCAGCATGGGGAGGCAGGCAGACACCGGGGAGCTGTTTTTT. Protein product: CASMGRQADTGELFF. The J gene is TRBJ2-2, the V gene TRBV6-1; possibly TRBD2 for D (6 bases). Germline V gives CDR1 MNHNS, CDR2 SASEGT. The CDR3 is 15 amino acids. The V end was cut by 7 bases, the J end by 3 bases, with 15 bases between.

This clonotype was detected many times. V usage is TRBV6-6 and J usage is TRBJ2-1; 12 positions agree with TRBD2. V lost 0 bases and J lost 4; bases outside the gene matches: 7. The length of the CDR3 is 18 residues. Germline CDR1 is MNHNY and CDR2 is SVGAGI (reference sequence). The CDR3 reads CASSYSEVTSGRYNEQFF. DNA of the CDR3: TGTGCCAGCAGTTACTCGGAGGTGACTAGCGGGAGATACAATGAGCAGTTCTTC.

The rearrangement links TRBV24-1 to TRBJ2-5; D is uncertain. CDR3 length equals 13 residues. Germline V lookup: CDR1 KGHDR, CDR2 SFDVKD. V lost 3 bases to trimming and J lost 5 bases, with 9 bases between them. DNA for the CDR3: TGTGCCACCAGTGATGCGAGCAGGGAGACCCAGTACTTC. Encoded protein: CATSDASRETQYF.

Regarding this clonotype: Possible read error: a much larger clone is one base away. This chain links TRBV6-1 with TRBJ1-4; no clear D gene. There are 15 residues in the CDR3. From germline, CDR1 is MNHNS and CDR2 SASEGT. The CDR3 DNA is TGTCCCAGCAGTGAATCGAGGGTGAAGCATGAAAAACTGTTTTTT. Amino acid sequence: CPSSESRVKHEKLFF.

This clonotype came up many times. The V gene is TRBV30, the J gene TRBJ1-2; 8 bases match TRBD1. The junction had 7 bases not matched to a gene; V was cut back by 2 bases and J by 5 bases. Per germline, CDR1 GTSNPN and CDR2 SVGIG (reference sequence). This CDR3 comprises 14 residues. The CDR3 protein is CAWSTGTGDYGYTF. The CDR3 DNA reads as TGTGCCTGGAGTACTGGGACAGGCGATTATGGCTACACCTTC.

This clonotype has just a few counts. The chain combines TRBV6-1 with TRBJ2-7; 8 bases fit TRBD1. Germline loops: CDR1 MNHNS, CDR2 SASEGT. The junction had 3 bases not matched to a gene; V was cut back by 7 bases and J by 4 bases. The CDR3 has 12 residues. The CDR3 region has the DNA TGTGCCAGCAACCACAGGGGGTACGAGCAGTACTTC. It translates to CASNHRGYEQYF.

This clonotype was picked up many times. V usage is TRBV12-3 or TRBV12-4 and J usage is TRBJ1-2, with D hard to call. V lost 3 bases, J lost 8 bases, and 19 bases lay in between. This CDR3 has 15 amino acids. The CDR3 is CASSLSRWLAGGYTF. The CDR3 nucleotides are TGTGCCAGCAGTTTGAGTCGCTGGCTTGCGGGCGGCTACACCTTC.

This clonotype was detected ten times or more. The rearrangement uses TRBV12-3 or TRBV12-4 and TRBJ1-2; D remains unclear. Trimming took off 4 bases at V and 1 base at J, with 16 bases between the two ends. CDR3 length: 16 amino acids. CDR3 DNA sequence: TGTGCCAGCAGTTCGCTATGGGATCCCAATAACTATGGCTACACCTTC. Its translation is CASSSLWDPNNYGYTF.

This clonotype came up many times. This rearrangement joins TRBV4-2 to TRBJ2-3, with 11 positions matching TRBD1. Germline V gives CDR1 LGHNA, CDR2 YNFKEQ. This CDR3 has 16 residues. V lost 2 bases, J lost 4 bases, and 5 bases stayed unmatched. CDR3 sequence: CASSQSPGQGADTQYF. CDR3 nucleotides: TGTGCCAGCAGCCAAAGTCCGGGACAGGGGGCAGATACGCAGTATTTT.

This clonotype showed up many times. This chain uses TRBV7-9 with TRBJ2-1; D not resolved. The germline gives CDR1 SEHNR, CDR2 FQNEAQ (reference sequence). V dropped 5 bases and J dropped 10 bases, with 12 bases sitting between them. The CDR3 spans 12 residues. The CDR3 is CASSPTALEQFF. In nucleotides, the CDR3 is TGTGCCAGCAGCCCTACAGCGTTAGAGCAGTTCTTC.

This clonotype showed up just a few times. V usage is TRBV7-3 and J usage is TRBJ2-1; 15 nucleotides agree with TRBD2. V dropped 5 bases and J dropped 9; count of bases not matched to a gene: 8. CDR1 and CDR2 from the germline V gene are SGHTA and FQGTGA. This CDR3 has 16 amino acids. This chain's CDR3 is CASSPRTSGRVSEQFF. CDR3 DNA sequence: TGTGCCAGCAGCCCCCGGACTAGCGGGAGGGTCTCTGAGCAGTTCTTC.

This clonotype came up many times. Here the CDR3 DNA reads TGTGCCAGCAGTCGCTCAACTAGCGGGAGTTTTGATACGCAGTATTTT. Protein product: CASSRSTSGSFDTQYF. J is TRBJ2-3 and V is TRBV6-1; 11 nucleotides agree with TRBD2. V lost 5 bases to trimming and J lost 6 bases; unmatched junction nucleotides: 10. Germline-derived CDR1 and CDR2 are MNHNS and SASEGT. The CDR3 is 16 residues long.

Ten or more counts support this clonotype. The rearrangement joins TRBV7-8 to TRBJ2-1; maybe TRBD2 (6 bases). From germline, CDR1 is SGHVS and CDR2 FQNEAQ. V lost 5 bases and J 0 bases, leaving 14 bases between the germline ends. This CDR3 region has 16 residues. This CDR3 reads CASSRGLPSSYNEQFF. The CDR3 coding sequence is TGTGCCAGCAGCCGGGGACTTCCAAGCTCCTACAATGAGCAGTTCTTC.